This passage covers 25 T cell receptor beta chains from one sample sequenced in a study of blood T cell repertoires in COVID-19. Measured with immunoSEQ multiplex PCR; TCRdb has only the in-frame clones, and not every one. The data show more than 250,000 clones, about 85% seen once. The sample comprised PBMCs or T cells enriched from blood (not recorded which). The receptors were gathered from a woman aged 25 to 45 who had recovered from COVID-19.

The rearrangement links TRBV6-5 to TRBJ1-2; 9 bases agree with TRBD1. The CDR3 is 14 amino acids. The J segment lost 7 bases and the V segment lost 5 bases, leaving 8 bases of the junction unmatched. CDR1 and CDR2 (germline): MNHEY, SVGAGI. CDR3 residues: CASSNTGGLIGYTF. CDR3 nucleotide sequence: TGTGCCAGCAGTAACACAGGGGGCCTGATTGGCTACACCTTC.

V gene TRBV5-1 combines with J gene TRBJ2-7, with 9 bases that match TRBD1. Germline CDR1 reads SGHRS; CDR2 reads YFSETQ. The CDR3 sequence is 15 residues long. V trimming: 2 bases; J trimming: 7 bases; junction bases outside the gene matches: 10. CDR3 loop: CASSFLPGTGLEQYF. CDR3 nucleotide sequence: TGCGCCAGCAGCTTCTTACCCGGGACAGGGCTAGAGCAGTACTTC.

CDR3 DNA: TGTGCCAGTAGTATGACAGGGTGGGATTCCTACGAGCAGTACTTC. Translating gives CASSMTGWDSYEQYF. The rearrangement joins TRBV19 to TRBJ2-7; TRBD1 matches 7 bases. The V gene end was trimmed by 3 bases and the J gene end by 1 base; junction bases not matched to a gene: 6. CDR3 length equals 15 residues. Germline V gene data show CDR1 as LNHDA and CDR2 as SQIVND (reference sequence).

The chain recombines TRBV2 with TRBJ1-5; D remains ambiguous. Deletions cut 4 bases from V and 0 bases from J, with 10 bases between. Germline lookup yields CDR1 SNHLY and CDR2 FYNNEI. The CDR3 is 15 residues long. CDR3 sequence: CASSGGSYSNQPQHF. Here the CDR3 DNA reads TGTGCCAGCAGTGGAGGCTCTTATAGCAATCAGCCCCAGCATTTT.

V usage is TRBV12-3 or TRBV12-4 and J usage is TRBJ1-3; D uncertain. The CDR3 consists of 12 residues. With 3 bases removed from V and 4 bases from J, the gap between germline ends came to 4 bases. The CDR3 region has the DNA TGTGCCAGCAGTTTTCTCGGAAACACCATATATTTT. Translated: CASSFLGNTIYF.

This rearrangement joins TRBV30 to TRBJ2-2; 7 bases match TRBD1. The CDR3 is 15 residues long. Germline V CDR1 and CDR2: GTSNPN, SVGIG (reference sequence). Trimming cost V 0 bases and J 6 bases; bases outside gene matches: 7. The DNA for the CDR3 is TGTGCCTGGAGTGTACGAACAGGGGCCGCCGGGGAGCTGTTTTTT. It encodes CAWSVRTGAAGELFF.

V gene TRBV25-1 combines with J gene TRBJ1-2; the D is unclear. The germline CDR1 and CDR2 sequences are MGHDK and SYGVNS. This CDR3 has 13 amino acids. V gave up 4 bases and J gave up 5 bases, with 11 bases separating them. The CDR3 nucleotides are TGTGCCAGCAGTGTGGCCGCGGCGTATGGCTACACCTTC. This codes for CASSVAAAYGYTF.

The J gene is TRBJ2-5, the V gene TRBV7-2; 10 bases align to TRBD2. The CDR3 runs 15 residues. The V gene end was trimmed by 4 bases and the J gene end by 1 base; junction bases not matched to a gene: 3. The germline gives CDR1 SGHTA, CDR2 FQGNSA. CDR3 coding DNA: TGTGCCAGCAGCTATAGCGGGGGGCTCCAAGAGACCCAGTACTTC. Translated, it gives CASSYSGGLQETQYF.

The genes are TRBV18 and TRBJ1-1, with D tentatively TRBD1 (5 bases). The length of the CDR3 is 16 residues. Trimming stripped 6 bases from V and 2 bases from J, with 19 bases between. Germline CDR1 and CDR2: KGHSH and LQKENI. The DNA of the CDR3 is TGTGCCAGCTCCGTCCAACCCTTGGGGCGCAACACTGAAGCTTTCTTT. Its translation is CASSVQPLGRNTEAFF.

This chain joins TRBV6-2 or TRBV6-3 and TRBJ2-1; 13 nucleotides agree with TRBD2. V was pared by 6 bases and J by 5 bases, with 10 bases of the junction left unmatched. Germline V gene data show CDR1 as MNHEY and CDR2 as SVGEGT. The CDR3 sequence is 17 residues long. Here the CDR3 reads CASSSGLAGPLNNEQFF. The CDR3 DNA is TGTGCCAGCAGCTCGGGACTAGCGGGGCCCTTAAACAATGAGCAGTTCTTC.

This chain joins TRBV5-1 and TRBJ2-7, with no clear D. Between the trimmed V and J ends, which lost 3 bases and 0 bases, there was a span of 10 bases. This CDR3 comprises 14 residues. The germline gives CDR1 SGHRS, CDR2 YFSETQ. The CDR3 protein is CASSSLGASYEQYF. The CDR3 DNA reads as TGCGCCAGCAGCTCCCTAGGAGCCTCCTACGAGCAGTACTTC. The whole variable domain, remainder taken from reference TRBV5-1 and TRBJ2-7, is KAGVTQTPRYLIKTRGQQVTLSCSPISGHRSVSWYQQTPGQGLQFLFEYFSETQRNKGNFPGRFSGRQFSNSRSEMNVSTLELGDSALYLCASSSLGASYEQYFGPGTRLTVT.

The chain carries TRBV4-1 and TRBJ1-6; no clear D. This CDR3 spans 14 amino acids. V was clipped by 4 bases and J by 7 bases, with 11 bases between them. Germline values: CDR1 MGHRA, CDR2 YSYEKL. This CDR3 reads CASSLPGRNSPLHF. The CDR3 nucleotides read TGCGCCAGCAGCCTTCCGGGTAGGAATTCACCCCTCCACTTT.

V and J are TRBV3-1 (or the pseudogene TRBV3-2) and TRBJ2-1; 8 bases map to TRBD1. This CDR3 contains 15 residues. Per germline, CDR1 LGHDT and CDR2 YNNKEL (reference sequence). Trimming cost V 3 bases and J 2 bases; bases outside gene matches: 3. The CDR3: CASSHPTGAYNEQFF. The CDR3 nucleotides are TGTGCCAGCAGCCATCCGACAGGGGCCTACAATGAGCAGTTCTTC.

The chain carries TRBV19 and TRBJ1-2; 10 nucleotides match TRBD1. The CDR3 extends over 14 amino acids. The germline V gene encodes CDR1 LNHDA and CDR2 SQIVND (reference sequence). V lost 7 bases to trimming and J lost 3 bases; unmatched junction nucleotides: 5. The CDR3: CASTPDRGDYGYTF. The CDR3 DNA is TGTGCCAGTACACCGGACAGGGGGGACTATGGCTACACCTTC.

The J gene is TRBJ1-1, the V gene TRBV2, with no clear D. The CDR3 is 14 residues long. V was shortened by 7 bases and J by 6 bases, with 18 bases between the two germline ends. CDR1 is SNHLY, CDR2 FYNNEI, per germline. Here the CDR3 reads CASNPHGGRAEAFF. CDR3 coding DNA: TGTGCCAGCAACCCTCATGGCGGCCGGGCTGAAGCTTTCTTT.

This chain uses TRBV7-9 with TRBJ2-3, with 11 nucleotides matching TRBD2. After removal of 7 bases from V and 2 bases from J, the junction contained 11 bases not matched to a gene. The CDR3 runs to 17 residues. CDR1 and CDR2 from the germline V gene are SEHNR and FQNEAQ (reference sequence). The CDR3 reads CASIRARLAGTTDTQYF. CDR3 DNA: TGTGCCAGCATTCGGGCGCGACTAGCGGGGACCACAGATACGCAGTATTTT.

The chain employs TRBV6-1 and TRBJ2-2; 7 positions match TRBD1. The CDR3 totals 15 residues. Per the germline V gene, CDR1 is MNHNS and CDR2 is SASEGT. The V and J ends lost 3 bases and 4 bases, in that order; junction bases with no gene match: 5. As DNA, the CDR3 is TGTGCCAGCAGTGACCGGGACAGCGTCACCGGGGAGCTGTTTTTT. It yields the protein CASSDRDSVTGELFF.

V usage is TRBV5-1 and J usage is TRBJ2-1; 12 positions match TRBD2. The CDR3 is made up of 16 amino acids. The trim removed 1 base at V and 9 bases at J, leaving 8 bases unmatched. Germline-derived CDR1 and CDR2 are SGHRS and YFSETQ. The CDR3 sequence: CASSLQTSGGTGEQFF. The CDR3 DNA sequence: TGCGCCAGCAGCTTGCAGACTAGCGGGGGCACGGGTGAGCAGTTCTTC.

The gene calls are TRBV6-5 and TRBJ2-5; possibly TRBD2 for D (6 bases). This CDR3 is built from 15 residues. V was pared by 1 base and J by 5 bases, with 14 bases between. Germline CDR1 and CDR2: MNHEY and SVGAGI. The CDR3 loop is CASSYFGGREETQYF. CDR3 nucleotides: TGTGCCAGCAGTTACTTCGGGGGACGCGAGGAGACCCAGTACTTC.

This clone was seen only a few times. The chain is built from TRBV3-1 (or the pseudogene TRBV3-2) and TRBJ2-7; 10 bases are a match to TRBD2. The CDR3 contains 14 residues. CDR1 LGHDT and CDR2 YNNKEL come from the germline V gene (reference sequence). The V and J ends lost 4 bases and 4 bases, in that order; junction bases with no gene match: 4. CDR3 DNA sequence: TGTGCCAGCAGCCTACTAGCGGGATCTTACGAGCAGTACTTC. The encoded protein is CASSLLAGSYEQYF.

This clone came up once. The chain recombines TRBV6-5 with TRBJ2-1; 9 nucleotides match TRBD2. The germline V gene encodes CDR1 MNHEY and CDR2 SVGAGI. With 7 bases clipped from V and 9 bases from J, the junction kept 1 base outside the gene matches. This CDR3 comprises 11 residues. CDR3 bases: TGTGCCAGCAAGCGGGGGGTTGAGCAGTTCTTC. Translating gives CASKRGVEQFF.

This rearrangement joins TRBV18 to TRBJ1-2; D possibly corresponds to TRBD1 (5 bases). The CDR3 consists of 13 residues. Looked up from germline, CDR1 is KGHSH and CDR2 is LQKENI. Trimming took off 3 bases at V and 7 bases at J, with 12 bases between the two ends. This CDR3 is CASSPRQLSGYTF. The CDR3 coding sequence is TGTGCCAGCTCACCGAGACAGCTTTCTGGCTACACCTTC. The variable domain in full, with the rest retrieved from reference TRBV18 and TRBJ1-2, is NAGVMQNPRHLVRRRGQEARLRCSPMKGHSHVYWYRQLPEEGLKFMVYLQKENIIDESGMPKERFSAEFPKEGPSILRIQQVVRGDSAAYFCASSPRQLSGYTFGSGTRLTVV.

This clone came up once. The chain's CDR3 is CASTKAGAGLFF. DNA for the CDR3: TGTGCCAGCACCAAGGCGGGGGCCGGACTGTTTTTT. The chain couples TRBV12-3 or TRBV12-4 to TRBJ1-4, with D possibly matching TRBD1 (6 bases). CDR3 length: 12 residues. V was clipped by 7 bases and J by 13 bases, with 16 bases between them.

This rearrangement joins TRBV19 to TRBJ2-3; maybe TRBD2 (5 bases). CDR3 size: 13 residues. Germline CDR1 and CDR2: LNHDA and SQIVND (reference sequence). V lost 7 bases and J 1 base, leaving 9 bases between the germline ends. CDR3: CASMAGGTDTQYF. The DNA of the CDR3 is TGTGCCAGTATGGCCGGGGGCACAGATACGCAGTATTTT.

This clone was seen only once. The chain has TRBV7-9 and TRBJ1-3; 8 nucleotides line up with TRBD1. Unmatched junction bases numbered 6, after V lost 5 bases and J lost 0 bases. Germline CDR1 reads SEHNR; CDR2 reads FQNEAQ (reference sequence). There are 16 residues in the CDR3. CDR3 in amino acids: CASSARDRSSGNTIYF. DNA for the CDR3: TGTGCCAGCAGCGCCAGGGACAGGTCCTCTGGAAACACCATATATTTT. Complete variable domain (other parts from reference TRBV7-9 and TRBJ1-3): DTGVSQNPRHKITKRGQNVTFRCDPISEHNRLYWYRQTLGQGPEFLTYFQNEAQLEKSRLLSDRFSAERPKGSFSTLEIQRTEQGDSAMYLCASSARDRSSGNTIYFGEGSWLTVV.